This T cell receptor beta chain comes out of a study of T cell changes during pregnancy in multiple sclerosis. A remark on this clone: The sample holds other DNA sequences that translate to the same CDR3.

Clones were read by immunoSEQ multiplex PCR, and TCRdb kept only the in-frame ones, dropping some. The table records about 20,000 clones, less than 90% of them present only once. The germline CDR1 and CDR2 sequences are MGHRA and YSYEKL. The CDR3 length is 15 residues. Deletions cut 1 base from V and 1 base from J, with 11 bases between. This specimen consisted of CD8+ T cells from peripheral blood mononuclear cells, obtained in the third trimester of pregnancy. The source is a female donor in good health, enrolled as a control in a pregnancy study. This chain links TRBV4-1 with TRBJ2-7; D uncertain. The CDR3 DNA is TGCGCCAGCAGCCAAGTTCTAGTGCCTTCCTACGAGCAGTACTTC. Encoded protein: CASSQVLVPSYEQYF.